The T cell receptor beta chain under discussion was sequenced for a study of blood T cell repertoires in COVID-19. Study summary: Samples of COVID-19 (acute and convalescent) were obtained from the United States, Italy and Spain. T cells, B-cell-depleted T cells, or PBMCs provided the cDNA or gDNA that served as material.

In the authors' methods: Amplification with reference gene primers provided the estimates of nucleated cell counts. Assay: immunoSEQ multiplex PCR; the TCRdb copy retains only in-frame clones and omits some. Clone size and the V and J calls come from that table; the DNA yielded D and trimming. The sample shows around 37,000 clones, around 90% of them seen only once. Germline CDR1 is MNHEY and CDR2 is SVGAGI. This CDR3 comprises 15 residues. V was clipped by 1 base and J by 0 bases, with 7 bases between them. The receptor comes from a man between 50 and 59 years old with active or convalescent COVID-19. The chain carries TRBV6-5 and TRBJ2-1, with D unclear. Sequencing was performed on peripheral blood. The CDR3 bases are TGTGCCAGCAGTTACTGGCCATCCTCCTACAATGAGCAGTTCTTC. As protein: CASSYWPSSYNEQFF.